What follows describes a single T cell receptor (beta chain). Its antigen is still unknown. The method was immunoSEQ multiplex PCR; TCRdb's version includes in-frame clones alone and lacks a portion of them. The sample lists some 40,000 clones, around 94% occurring once. This sample was included in a study of T cell clonotyping in hematopoietic cell transplantation. Study-wide points: Few recipient clonotypes overlapped donors; over 95% were de novo at given depth. Recipient TCR diversity dropped after transplant; expanded clonotypes rose from day 30 to 180. Broader posttransplant TCR repertoire diversity was predicted by graft donor and pretransplant recipient Inverse Simpson Index values.

With 8 bases clipped from V and 4 bases from J, the junction kept 13 bases outside the gene matches. Per germline, CDR1 MGHDK and CDR2 SYGVNS. The CDR3 has 15 amino acids. The specimen was peripheral blood mononuclear cells. This clonotype was obtained from a woman aged 45-65 years in good health. Some clones in this sample may be carry-over from other donors' samples. The chain uses TRBV25-1 and TRBJ1-2, with TRBD1 identical over 7 bases. The DNA for the CDR3 is TGTGCCAGCCTGGGTAGTGGTCGGGACAGCTATGGCTACACCTTC. Translating it yields CASLGSGRDSYGYTF.